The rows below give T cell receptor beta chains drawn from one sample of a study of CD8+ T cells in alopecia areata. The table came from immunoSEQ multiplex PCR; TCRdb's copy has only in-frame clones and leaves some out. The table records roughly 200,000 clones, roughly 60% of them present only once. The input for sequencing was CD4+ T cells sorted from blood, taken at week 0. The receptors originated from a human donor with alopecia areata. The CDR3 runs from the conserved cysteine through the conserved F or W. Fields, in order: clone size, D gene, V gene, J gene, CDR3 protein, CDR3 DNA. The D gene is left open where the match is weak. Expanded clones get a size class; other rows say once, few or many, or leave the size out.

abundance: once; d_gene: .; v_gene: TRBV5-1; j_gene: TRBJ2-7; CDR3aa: CASSRPGFYEQYF; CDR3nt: TGCGCCAGCAGCCGCCCCGGATTCTACGAGCAGTACTTC
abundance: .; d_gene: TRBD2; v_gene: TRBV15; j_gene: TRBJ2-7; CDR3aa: CATSSLTSGLTYEQYF; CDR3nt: TGTGCCACCAGCAGCCTGACTAGCGGACTGACCTACGAGCAGTACTTC
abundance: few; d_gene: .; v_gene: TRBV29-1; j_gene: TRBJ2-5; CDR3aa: CSVENVEEYF; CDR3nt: TGCAGCGTTGAAAATGTGGAAGAGTACTTC
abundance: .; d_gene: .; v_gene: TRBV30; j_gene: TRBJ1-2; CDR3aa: CASNFRSAHGYTF; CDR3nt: TGTGCCTCGAATTTCCGAAGCGCCCACGGCTACACCTTC
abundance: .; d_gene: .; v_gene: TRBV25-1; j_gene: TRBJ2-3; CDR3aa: CASSEYHTDTQYF; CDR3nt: TGTGCCAGCAGTGAATACCACACAGATACGCAGTATTTT
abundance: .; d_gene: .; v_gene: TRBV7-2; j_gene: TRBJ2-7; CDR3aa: CASSSPRQGPGQYF; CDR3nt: TGTGCCAGCAGCTCCCCTCGTCAGGGTCCTGGGCAGTACTTC
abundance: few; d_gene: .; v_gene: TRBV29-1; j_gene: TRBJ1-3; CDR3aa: CSVVRNSGNTIYF; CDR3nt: TGCAGCGTTGTCCGGAACTCTGGAAACACCATATATTTT
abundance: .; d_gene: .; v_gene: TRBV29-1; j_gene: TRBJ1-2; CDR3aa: CSVESDVRGYTF; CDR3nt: TGCAGCGTTGAATCCGACGTAAGGGGCTACACCTTC
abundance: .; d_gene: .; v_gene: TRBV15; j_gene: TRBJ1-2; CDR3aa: CATSREQTGYGYTF; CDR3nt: TGTGCCACCAGCAGAGAACAGACTGGCTATGGCTACACCTTC
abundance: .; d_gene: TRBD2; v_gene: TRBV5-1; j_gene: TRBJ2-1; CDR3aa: CASTPLSGGNEQFF; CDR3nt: TGCGCCAGCACCCCCCTTAGCGGGGGCAATGAGCAGTTCTTC
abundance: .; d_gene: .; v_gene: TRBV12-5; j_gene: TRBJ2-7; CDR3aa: CASGSAGRGSEQYF; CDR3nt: TGTGCTAGTGGTTCCGCGGGACGGGGGAGCGAGCAGTACTTC
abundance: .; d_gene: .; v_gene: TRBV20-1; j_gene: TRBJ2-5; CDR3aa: CSAGLGTQYF; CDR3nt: TGCAGTGCTGGCTTAGGGACCCAGTACTTC
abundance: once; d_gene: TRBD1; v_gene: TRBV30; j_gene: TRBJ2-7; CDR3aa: CAWSVQGAYEQYF; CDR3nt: TGTGCCTGGAGTGTACAGGGGGCGTACGAGCAGTACTTC
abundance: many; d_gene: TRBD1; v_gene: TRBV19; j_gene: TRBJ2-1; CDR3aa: CASSIQGESYNEQFF; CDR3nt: TGTGCCAGTAGTATTCAGGGGGAGTCCTACAATGAGCAGTTCTTC
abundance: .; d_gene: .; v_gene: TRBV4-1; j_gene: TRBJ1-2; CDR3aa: CASSQEGQIYGYTF; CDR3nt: TGCGCCAGCAGCCAGGAAGGACAGATCTATGGCTACACCTTC
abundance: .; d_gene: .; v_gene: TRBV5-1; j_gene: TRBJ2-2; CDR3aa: CASSQNTGELFF; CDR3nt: TGCGCCAGCAGCCAGAACACCGGGGAGCTGTTTTTT
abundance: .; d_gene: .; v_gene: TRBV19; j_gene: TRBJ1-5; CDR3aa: CASSKFLWSSPQPQHF; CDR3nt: TGTGCCAGTAGCAAATTCTTATGGTCATCCCCTCAGCCCCAGCATTTT
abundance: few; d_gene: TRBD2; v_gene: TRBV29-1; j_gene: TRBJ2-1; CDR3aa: CSVGLAGGYNEQFF; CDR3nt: TGCAGCGTAGGACTAGCGGGGGGGTACAATGAGCAGTTCTTC
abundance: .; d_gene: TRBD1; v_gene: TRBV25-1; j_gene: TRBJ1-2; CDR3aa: CASSSLDRGYYGYTF; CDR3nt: TGTGCCAGCAGTTCCCTGGACAGGGGATACTATGGCTACACCTTC
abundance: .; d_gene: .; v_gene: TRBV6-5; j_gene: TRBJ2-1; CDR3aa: CASSSRASSNEQFF; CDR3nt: TGTGCCAGCAGCTCAAGGGCCAGCTCCAATGAGCAGTTCTTC
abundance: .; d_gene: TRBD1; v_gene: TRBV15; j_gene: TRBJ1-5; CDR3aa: CATSRVQGANQPQHF; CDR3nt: TGTGCCACCAGCAGAGTCCAGGGGGCTAATCAGCCCCAGCATTTT
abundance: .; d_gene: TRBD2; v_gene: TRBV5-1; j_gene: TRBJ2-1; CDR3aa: CASSLLRLAGGATQAYNEQFF; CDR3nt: TGCGCCAGCAGCTTACTGAGGTTAGCCGGGGGGGCCACCCAGGCCTACAATGAGCAGTTCTTC
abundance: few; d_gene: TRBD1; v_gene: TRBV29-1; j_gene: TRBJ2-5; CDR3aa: CSAPGQTQETQYF; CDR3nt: TGCAGCGCCCCGGGACAGACACAAGAGACCCAGTACTTC
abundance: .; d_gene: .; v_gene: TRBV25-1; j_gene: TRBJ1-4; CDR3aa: CASSESTLDNEKLFF; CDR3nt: TGTGCCAGCAGTGAATCTACCCTGGACAATGAAAAACTGTTTTTT
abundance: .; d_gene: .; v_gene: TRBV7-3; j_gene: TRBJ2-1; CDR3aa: CASSLMAGSGNEQFF; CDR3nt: TGTGCCAGCAGCTTAATGGCAGGGTCGGGGAATGAGCAGTTCTTC
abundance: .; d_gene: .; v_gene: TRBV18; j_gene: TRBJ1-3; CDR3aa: CASSPGLGNTIYF; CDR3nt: TGTGCCAGCTCACCAGGGCTCGGAAACACCATATATTTT
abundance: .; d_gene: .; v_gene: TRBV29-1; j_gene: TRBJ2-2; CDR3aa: CSALRDTNTGELFF; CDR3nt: TGCAGCGCCCTCCGGGACACAAACACCGGGGAGCTGTTTTTT
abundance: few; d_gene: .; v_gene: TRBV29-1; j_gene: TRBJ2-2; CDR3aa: CSFSLTGSSPGELFF; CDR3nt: TGCAGCTTCTCTTTAACAGGGTCTAGCCCCGGGGAGCTGTTTTTT
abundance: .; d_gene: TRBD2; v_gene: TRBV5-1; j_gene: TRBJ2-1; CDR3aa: CASSLGLAETYNEQFF; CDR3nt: TGCGCCAGCAGCTTGGGACTAGCGGAGACCTACAATGAGCAGTTCTTC
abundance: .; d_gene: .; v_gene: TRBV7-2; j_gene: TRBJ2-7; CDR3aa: CASSSRGGPYEQYF; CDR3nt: TGTGCCAGCAGCTCGCGAGGGGGGCCCTACGAGCAGTACTTC
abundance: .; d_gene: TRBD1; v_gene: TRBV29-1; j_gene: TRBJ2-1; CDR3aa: CSVERTGGVYNEQFF; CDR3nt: TGCAGCGTTGAGAGGACAGGGGGAGTCTACAATGAGCAGTTCTTC
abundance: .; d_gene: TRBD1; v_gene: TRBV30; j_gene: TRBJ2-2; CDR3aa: CAWSPTGGNTGELFF; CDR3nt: TGTGCCTGGAGTCCGACAGGGGGTAACACCGGGGAGCTGTTTTTT
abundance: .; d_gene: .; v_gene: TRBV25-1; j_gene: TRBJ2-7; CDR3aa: CASSVRRDEQYF; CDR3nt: TGTGCCAGCAGTGTAAGACGGGACGAGCAGTACTTC
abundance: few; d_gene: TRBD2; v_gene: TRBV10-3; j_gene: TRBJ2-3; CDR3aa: CAISTSGGASDTQYF; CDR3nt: TGTGCCATCAGTACTAGCGGGGGGGCCTCAGATACGCAGTATTTT
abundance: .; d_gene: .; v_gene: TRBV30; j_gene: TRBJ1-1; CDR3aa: CAWSVGGTEAFF; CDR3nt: TGTGCCTGGAGTGTAGGTGGCACTGAAGCTTTCTTT
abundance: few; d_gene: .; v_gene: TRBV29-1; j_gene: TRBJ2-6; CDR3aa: CSVEGDSGANVLTF; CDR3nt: TGCAGCGTTGAAGGGGACTCTGGGGCCAACGTCCTGACTTTC
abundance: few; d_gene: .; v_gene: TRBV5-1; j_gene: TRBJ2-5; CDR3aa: CASSSTAGMGETQYF; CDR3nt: TGCGCCAGCAGCTCCACTGCGGGGATGGGAGAGACCCAGTACTTC
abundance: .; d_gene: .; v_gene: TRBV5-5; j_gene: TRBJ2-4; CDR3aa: CASSLLPLEQAGRAKNIQYF; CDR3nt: TGTGCCAGCAGCTTGCTACCTTTGGAACAGGCAGGTCGAGCCAAAAACATTCAGTACTTC